This T cell receptor (beta chain) was captured in a study of blood T cell repertoires in COVID-19. Trimming left V 0 bases short and J 1 base short, with 7 bases between. The CDR3 extends over 16 amino acids. CDR1 is MNHEY, CDR2 SMNVEV, per germline (reference sequence). Data came from immunoSEQ multiplex PCR; TCRdb stores just in-frame clones and leaves some out. The sample holds around 150,000 clones, 78% seen once. This TCR was recovered from a man in his sixties who had recovered from COVID-19. The sequenced sample was peripheral blood. The V and J genes are TRBV27 and TRBJ1-6; D is unclear. The CDR3 reads CASSLSQSSYNSPLHF. The CDR3 DNA reads TGTGCCAGCAGTTTATCCCAGTCTTCCTATAATTCACCCCTCCACTTT.